Following are 25 T cell receptor beta chains from one sample sequenced in a study of blood T cells in healthy people across ages. PCR was performed a second time for 7 to 11 cycles using a sample-barcoded 5' primer and a J-beta primer mix. TCRdb reprocessed the 5' RACE reads via MiXCR and lists one record per CDR3 protein. The table has roughly 800,000 distinct CDR3 sequences, roughly 26% seen once. Separately, the same data were catalogued under a study of T cells of mothers and their children.

The specimen sequenced was blood. These receptors were obtained from a boy between 10 and 17 years old in good health.

This clonotype was seen a handful of times. The chain uses TRBV2 and TRBJ1-2; 8 positions match TRBD1. The CDR3 contains 16 residues. Losses at the gene ends were 5 bases for V and 0 bases for J; bases not matched to a gene: 8. Germline values: CDR1 SNHLY, CDR2 FYNNEI. The CDR3 loop reads CASSYGTGLANYGYTF. The CDR3 bases are TGTGCCAGCAGTTACGGGACAGGCTTAGCTAACTATGGCTACACCTTC.

The sample holds a few counts of this clonotype. The chain has TRBV20-1 and TRBJ2-1; D perhaps matches TRBD1 (6 bases). Trimming removed 0 bases at V and 3 bases at J, with 12 bases between. CDR3 size: 15 residues. Germline V gene lookup returns CDR1 DFQATT and CDR2 SNEGSKA (reference sequence). As DNA, the CDR3 is TGCAGTGCTAGAGATCGGAACAGGGTCTACAATGAGCAGTTCTTC. It specifies CSARDRNRVYNEQFF.

The chain uses TRBV28 and TRBJ1-4, with D unclear. The CDR3 is 14 residues long. V was cut by 3 bases and J by 1 base, with 6 bases left in between. The germline V gene has CDR1 MDHEN and CDR2 SYDVKM. The CDR3 loop is CASSFTRTNEKLFF. The CDR3 bases are TGTGCCAGCAGTTTCACCCGAACTAATGAAAAACTGTTTTTT.

The gene calls are TRBV28 and TRBJ2-7, with 14 positions matching TRBD2. This CDR3 is built from 16 residues. Germline CDR1 MDHEN, CDR2 SYDVKM. The ends lost 7 bases at V and 3 bases at J; junction bases unmatched: 8. DNA for the CDR3: TGTGCCAGCACGCGCGGGGGACTAGCGGGAGTCTACGAGCAGTACTTC. Translating it yields CASTRGGLAGVYEQYF.

This chain links TRBV6-5 with TRBJ2-7, with TRBD1 matching over 7 bases. Germline CDR1 MNHEY, CDR2 SVGAGI. The CDR3 length is 15 residues. After removal of 6 bases from V and 2 bases from J, the junction contained 10 bases not matched to a gene. CDR3 loop: CASRPNRGTPYEQYF. Here the CDR3 DNA reads TGTGCCAGCAGGCCGAACAGGGGAACCCCCTACGAGCAGTACTTC.

J is TRBJ2-5 and V is TRBV13; D may be TRBD1 (5 bases). CDR1 is PRHDT, CDR2 FYEKMQ, per germline (reference sequence). V lost 5 bases and J 1 base, leaving 11 bases between the germline ends. The CDR3 has 14 amino acids. The CDR3 bases are TGTGCCAGCAGCCTACAGGCTTTCCAAGAGACCCAGTACTTC. This translates into CASSLQAFQETQYF.

The rearrangement joins TRBV12-3 or TRBV12-4 to TRBJ1-4; the D gene is possibly TRBD1 (5 bases). Trimming shortened V by 6 bases and J by 10 bases, and 12 bases separated the two germline ends. CDR3 length equals 12 residues. CDR3 DNA sequence: TGTGCCAGCAGCCGGGACGGCGGAAAACTGTTTTTT. This gives the protein CASSRDGGKLFF.

The rearrangement joins TRBV29-1 to TRBJ1-1, with D uncertain. In germline, CDR1 is SQVTM, CDR2 ANQGSEA. V was shortened by 7 bases and J by 0 bases, with 12 bases between the two germline ends. The CDR3 runs to 13 residues. Written as DNA, the CDR3 is TGCAGCGGCACGGACGGGATGAACACTGAAGCTTTCTTT. The encoded protein is CSGTDGMNTEAFF.

The chain has TRBV13 and TRBJ2-1; no definite D call. The CDR3 runs to 14 residues. Between the trimmed V and J ends, which lost 4 bases and 5 bases, there was a span of 12 bases. Germline loops: CDR1 PRHDT, CDR2 FYEKMQ (reference sequence). The CDR3 loop reads CASSSPPDNNEQFF. DNA of the CDR3: TGTGCCAGCAGCTCCCCACCAGACAACAATGAGCAGTTCTTC.

The chain joins TRBV29-1 to TRBJ2-5; TRBD2 matches at 15 bases. The J call may be wrong; the DNA end is better matched by TRBJ2-1. The CDR3 has 17 amino acids. Germline V lookup: CDR1 SQVTM, CDR2 ANQGSEA. The CDR3 DNA sequence: TGCAGCGTTGATGGGACTAGCGGGGGGAACTCATACAATGAGCAGTTCTTC. Its protein is CSVDGTSGGNSYNEQFF.

A note on this clonotype: No conserved phenylalanine or tryptophan is present at the end of the CDR3, so a read error is the likely explanation. The chain uses TRBV28 and TRBJ1-2; 7 positions agree with TRBD1. The V gene end was trimmed by 6 bases and the J gene end by 4 bases; junction bases not matched to a gene: 11. The germline gives CDR1 MDHEN, CDR2 SYDVKM. This CDR3 comprises 15 residues. The CDR3 sequence is CASSPTGNSPYGYTL. CDR3 in DNA: TGTGCCAGCAGCCCGACAGGGAACTCCCCCTATGGCTACACCCTC.

This clonotype was picked up a small number of times. This rearrangement joins TRBV5-1 to TRBJ2-5, with D perhaps matching TRBD2 (6 bases). The germline gives CDR1 SGHRS, CDR2 YFSETQ. The V end was cut by 3 bases, the J end by 4 bases, with 16 bases between. The CDR3 runs 15 residues. The CDR3 DNA is TGCGCCAGCAGCTCCGGGACGCGGGGATTAGAGACCCAGTACTTC. This translates into CASSSGTRGLETQYF.

This clonotype came up a few times. CDR3 sequence: CASSEARGQGADNEQFF. The CDR3 bases are TGTGCCAGCAGTGAAGCCCGGGGCCAGGGGGCGGACAATGAGCAGTTCTTC. The rearrangement joins TRBV2 to TRBJ2-1; TRBD1 aligns across 8 bases. V trimming: 0 bases; J trimming: 5 bases; junction bases outside the gene matches: 9. There are 17 residues in the CDR3. The germline V gene encodes CDR1 SNHLY and CDR2 FYNNEI.

J is TRBJ2-1 and V is TRBV7-8, with 8 positions matching TRBD2. V was pared by 4 bases and J by 0 bases, with 2 bases of the junction left unmatched. There are 15 residues in the CDR3. Germline V lookup: CDR1 SGHVS, CDR2 FQNEAQ. The CDR3 coding sequence is TGTGCCAGCAGCTCGGGACTAGTCTCCTACAATGAGCAGTTCTTC. It translates to CASSSGLVSYNEQFF.

This clonotype has more than one count but fewer than ten. The chain recombines TRBV5-1 with TRBJ2-5; D might be TRBD2 (5 bases). The CDR3 spans 13 residues. V was shortened by 4 bases and J by 5 bases, with 12 bases between the two germline ends. CDR1 is SGHRS, CDR2 YFSETQ, per germline. CDR3 residues: CASSKISDETQYF. For the CDR3, the DNA is TGCGCCAGCAGCAAGATTAGCGATGAGACCCAGTACTTC. The full variable domain, rest sourced from reference TRBV5-1 and TRBJ2-5, is KAGVTQTPRYLIKTRGQQVTLSCSPISGHRSVSWYQQTPGQGLQFLFEYFSETQRNKGNFPGRFSGRQFSNSRSEMNVSTLELGDSALYLCASSKISDETQYFGPGTRLLVL.

This chain uses TRBV6-5 with TRBJ2-1, with D perhaps TRBD2 (7 bases). V was cut by 7 bases and J by 1 base, with 23 bases left in between. CDR1 MNHEY and CDR2 SVGAGI come from the germline V gene. This CDR3 is 18 amino acids long. CDR3 residues: CASKVTGRGAGSYNEQFF. Written as DNA, the CDR3 is TGTGCCAGCAAAGTTACGGGCCGGGGGGCTGGATCCTACAATGAGCAGTTCTTC.

The chain couples TRBV11-2 to TRBJ1-2; TRBD1 matches 7 bases. V trimming: 5 bases; J trimming: 8 bases; junction bases outside the gene matches: 8. CDR3 length equals 13 residues. Germline loops: CDR1 SGHAT, CDR2 FQNNGV. In DNA, the CDR3 is TGTGCCAGCAGCCCGACAGGGCTAGAAGGCTACACCTTC. Its translation: CASSPTGLEGYTF.

This clonotype was picked up a small number of times. The chain couples TRBV5-1 to TRBJ2-1; D is possibly TRBD1 (5 bases). V lost 4 bases and J 2 bases, leaving 16 bases between the germline ends. CDR3 length: 16 residues. CDR1 is SGHRS, CDR2 YFSETQ, per germline. CDR3 residues: CASSEVRENPYNEQFF. In DNA, the CDR3 is TGCGCCAGCAGCGAGGTCAGGGAAAACCCCTACAATGAGCAGTTCTTC.

This clonotype was seen only a few times. V is TRBV12-5 and J is TRBJ2-7; possibly TRBD1 for D (7 bases). There are 14 residues in the CDR3. Trimming left V 9 bases short and J 3 bases short, with 18 bases between. Germline values: CDR1 LGHNT, CDR2 FRNRAP. CDR3 sequence reads: CASKRGTENYEQYF. The CDR3 region has the DNA TGTGCTAGCAAACGCGGGACAGAAAACTACGAGCAGTACTTC.

This clonotype was observed a handful of times. This chain links TRBV6-1 with TRBJ2-5; tentatively, D is TRBD1 (5 bases). V was pared by 5 bases and J by 2 bases, with 18 bases between. In germline, CDR1 is MNHNS, CDR2 SASEGT. The CDR3 covers 16 residues. As DNA, the CDR3 is TGTGCCAGCAGTCTCCGACAGTCTATTTCTCAAGAGACCCAGTACTTC. It translates to CASSLRQSISQETQYF.

This clonotype was detected a few times. V is TRBV28 and J is TRBJ2-5; TRBD1 aligns across 7 bases. The tail of the sequence fits TRBJ2-1 better, so the J call may be wrong. This CDR3 comprises 15 residues. Germline V gene lookup returns CDR1 MDHEN and CDR2 SYDVKM. The CDR3 sequence is CASSLTRGFYNEQFF. CDR3 in DNA: TGTGCCAGCAGTTTAACCAGGGGGTTCTACAATGAGCAGTTCTTC.

The rearrangement uses TRBV6-6 and TRBJ2-5; 13 nucleotides line up with TRBD2. The CDR3 extends over 13 amino acids. Trimming took 8 bases from V and 10 from J; bases not matched to a gene: 7. CDR1 and CDR2 (germline): MNHNY, SVGAGI (reference sequence). This CDR3 is CASGLAGEGGQYF. CDR3 in DNA: TGTGCCAGCGGACTAGCGGGGGAAGGGGGCCAGTACTTC.

The table lists this clonotype with many counts. The V call is TRBV28, the J call TRBJ2-2; 12 nucleotides agree with TRBD1. Germline values: CDR1 MDHEN, CDR2 SYDVKM. CDR3 size: 16 residues. The trim removed 2 bases at V and 7 bases at J, leaving 5 bases unmatched. CDR3 loop: CASSLPGQGAGGELFF. As DNA, the CDR3 is TGTGCCAGCAGTTTACCGGGACAGGGGGCAGGCGGGGAGCTGTTTTTT.

The rearrangement links TRBV3-1 to TRBJ2-5; 7 bases map to TRBD1. The better agreement between TRBJ2-1 and the DNA end casts doubt on the J call. This CDR3 spans 16 amino acids. CDR1 is LGHDT, CDR2 YNNKEL, per germline (reference sequence). The CDR3 nucleotides read TGTGCCAGCAGCGTCCCCGGGACAGTGGGCTACAATGAGCAGTTCTTC. Translation: CASSVPGTVGYNEQFF.

Concerning this clonotype: This may stem from a read error, because a much larger clone lies one nucleotide away. The chain joins TRBV5-6 to TRBJ1-2; D is unresolved. V shed 2 bases and J shed 3 bases, with 2 bases lying between them. The V gene's germline CDR1 is SGHDT and CDR2 YYEEEE. The CDR3 totals 11 residues. This chain's CDR3 is CASSLYYGYTF. The CDR3 nucleotides read TGTGCCAGCAGCTTATACTATGGCTACACCTTC.